What follows are 18 T cell receptor beta chains derived from one specimen sequenced in a study of shared clonotypes between healthy human individuals. Assay used: immunoSEQ multiplex PCR; TCRdb lists only in-frame clones, some missing. The table has some 2 million clones, 90% to 95% seen once; the top ten hold 0.1% to 0.15%. The sample comprised naive CD4+ T cells sorted from blood. This sample's subset: CD45RA+ positively selected. Every receptor here comes from a man between 18 and 29 years old in good health.

The chain joins TRBV6-1 to TRBJ1-5, with D unclear. Germline loops: CDR1 MNHNS, CDR2 SASEGT. This CDR3 is 15 amino acids long. With 2 bases removed from V and 2 bases from J, the gap between germline ends came to 10 bases. The CDR3 DNA sequence: TGTGCCAGCAGTGAAAATCGGCAGGGCAATCAGCCCCAGCATTTT. This translates into CASSENRQGNQPQHF.

The chain is built from TRBV18 and TRBJ1-5; TRBD1 matches 8 bases. V shed 2 bases and J 4 bases; nucleotides not matched to a gene: 1. The CDR3 runs 14 residues. Per germline, CDR1 KGHSH and CDR2 LQKENI. CDR3 protein: CASSPRQGNQPQHF. CDR3 nucleotide sequence: TGTGCCAGCTCACCAAGACAGGGGAATCAGCCCCAGCATTTT.

The chain has TRBV11-2 and TRBJ1-1, with 8 bases matching TRBD1. The CDR3 contains 16 residues. The J segment lost 1 base and the V segment lost 1 base, leaving 5 bases of the junction unmatched. CDR1 SGHAT and CDR2 FQNNGV come from the germline V gene. The CDR3 DNA is TGTGCCAGCAGCTTAGTGGCAGGACAGGGGAACACTGAAGCTTTCTTT. Amino acid sequence: CASSLVAGQGNTEAFF. Full variable domain (missing parts from reference TRBV11-2 and TRBJ1-1): EAGVAQSPRYKIIEKRQSVAFWCNPISGHATLYWYQQILGQGPKLLIQFQNNGVVDDSQLPKDRFSAERLKGVDSTLKIQPAKLEDSAVYLCASSLVAGQGNTEAFFGQGTRLTVV.

The chain joins TRBV29-1 to TRBJ2-3; D not resolved. CDR3 size: 13 residues. V lost 3 bases and J lost 5, with 12 bases in between. Germline lookup yields CDR1 SQVTM and CDR2 ANQGSEA. The CDR3 loop reads CSVDGGTRDTQYF. The CDR3 DNA reads as TGCAGCGTTGATGGTGGCACCCGAGATACGCAGTATTTT.

The gene calls are TRBV27 and TRBJ1-5, with a tentative D call TRBD1 (6 bases). CDR1 and CDR2 from the germline V gene are MNHEY and SMNVEV (reference sequence). The CDR3 sequence is 15 residues long. Deletions cut 0 bases from V and 4 bases from J, with 10 bases between. The CDR3 loop reads CASSLSRGANQPQHF. CDR3 in DNA: TGTGCCAGCAGTTTATCCAGGGGTGCGAATCAGCCCCAGCATTTT.

The gene calls are TRBV7-8 and TRBJ1-5; TRBD1 is a possible D gene (5 bases). Germline V CDR1 and CDR2: SGHVS, FQNEAQ. CDR3 length: 14 residues. V was cut by 4 bases and J by 0 bases, with 7 bases left in between. CDR3 sequence: CASSSGLSNQPQHF. CDR3 sequence (DNA): TGTGCCAGCAGCTCGGGGCTTAGCAATCAGCCCCAGCATTTT.

The CDR3 is CASSLGTAPSTDTQYF. The CDR3 nucleotides read TGCGCCAGCAGCTTGGGGACAGCTCCTAGCACAGATACGCAGTATTTT. V usage is TRBV5-1 and J usage is TRBJ2-3; tentatively, D is TRBD1 (6 bases). V dropped 0 bases and J dropped 0 bases, with 11 bases sitting between them. The CDR3 runs 16 residues. Germline V gives CDR1 SGHRS, CDR2 YFSETQ.

This clone was counted once. The chain is built from TRBV6-5 and TRBJ1-6; D possibly corresponds to TRBD1 (5 bases). Trimming cost V 2 bases and J 7 bases, with 9 bases left between them. Germline CDR1 reads MNHEY; CDR2 reads SVGAGI. The CDR3 is made up of 14 amino acids. The CDR3 coding sequence is TGTGCCAGCAGTTACGGCCGACAGAATTCACCCCTCCACTTT. Translating gives CASSYGRQNSPLHF.

This rearrangement joins TRBV5-6 to TRBJ1-4; tentatively, D is TRBD1 (5 bases). This CDR3 has 15 residues. Germline values: CDR1 SGHDT, CDR2 YYEEEE. Trimming pared 2 bases from V and 9 bases from J, leaving 17 bases between. The CDR3 region is CASSLRSGKKKKLFF. In nucleotides, the CDR3 is TGTGCCAGCAGCTTAAGGTCAGGGAAGAAGAAAAAACTGTTTTTT.

The CDR3 loop is CASSLVRQGVSLSGNTIYF. The CDR3 nucleotides read TGTGCCAGCAGCTTAGTTCGGCAGGGAGTAAGCCTCTCTGGAAACACCATATATTTT. The chain recombines TRBV13 with TRBJ1-3, with D maybe TRBD1 (5 bases). The CDR3 runs 19 residues. Germline-derived CDR1 and CDR2 are PRHDT and FYEKMQ (reference sequence). V gave up 1 base and J gave up 0 bases, with 19 bases separating them.

The V and J genes are TRBV11-2 and TRBJ1-1; D is ambiguous. The CDR3 is 12 residues long. V gave up 5 bases and J gave up 4 bases, with 8 bases separating them. Germline CDR1 SGHAT, CDR2 FQNNGV. In nucleotides, the CDR3 is TGTGCCAGCAGCGCCGGACTCACTGAAGCTTTCTTT. It yields the protein CASSAGLTEAFF.

This chain connects TRBV6-1 to TRBJ2-7; tentatively, D is TRBD1 (6 bases). The ends were cut back, 7 bases at V and 0 bases at J, with 13 bases in the middle. Germline-derived CDR1 and CDR2 are MNHNS and SASEGT. There are 14 residues in the CDR3. In DNA, the CDR3 is TGTGCCAGCATTTTCAGGGGTATCTCCTACGAGCAGTACTTC. Protein sequence: CASIFRGISYEQYF.

This sequence joins TRBV18 and TRBJ2-5, with a tentative D call TRBD1 (6 bases). The germline CDR1 and CDR2 sequences are KGHSH and LQKENI. The germline V and J ends were trimmed by 4 bases and 5 bases, with 14 bases remaining between them. The CDR3 extends over 14 amino acids. The CDR3 nucleotides are TGTGCCAGCTCACACATGGGGGCAACGGAGACCCAGTACTTC. Protein: CASSHMGATETQYF.

The chain combines TRBV5-1 with TRBJ1-2, with TRBD1 as a possible D gene (6 bases). The CDR3 has 14 amino acids. In germline, CDR1 is SGHRS, CDR2 YFSETQ. The V end was cut by 2 bases, the J end by 4 bases, with 12 bases between. CDR3 amino acids: CASSFDRSLYGYTF. CDR3 DNA sequence: TGCGCCAGCAGCTTCGACAGGAGCCTCTATGGCTACACCTTC. Complete variable domain (other parts from reference TRBV5-1 and TRBJ1-2): KAGVTQTPRYLIKTRGQQVTLSCSPISGHRSVSWYQQTPGQGLQFLFEYFSETQRNKGNFPGRFSGRQFSNSRSEMNVSTLELGDSALYLCASSFDRSLYGYTFGSGTRLTVV.

The V and J genes are TRBV9 and TRBJ1-3; TRBD1 agrees at 7 bases. CDR3 length: 17 residues. The V gene's germline CDR1 is SGDLS and CDR2 YYNGEE. The trim removed 4 bases at V and 3 bases at J, leaving 13 bases unmatched. CDR3 in DNA: TGTGCCAGCAGCCTCCTAGGGGGCCAGGGAGGTGGAAACACCATATATTTT. Protein sequence: CASSLLGGQGGGNTIYF.

CDR3 nucleotide sequence: TGTGCCAGCAGCACACAGGGGGCGGTCTCCGAGCAGTACTTC. This translates into CASSTQGAVSEQYF. V usage is TRBV7-6 and J usage is TRBJ2-7; TRBD1 agrees at 9 bases. CDR3 length equals 14 residues. V lost 5 bases and J lost 6; bases outside the gene matches: 8. Germline loops: CDR1 SGHVS, CDR2 FNYEAQ.

The J gene is TRBJ2-3, the V gene TRBV10-1, with D hard to call. V dropped 4 bases and J dropped 3 bases, with 8 bases sitting between them. Per the germline V gene, CDR1 is WNHNN and CDR2 is SYGVQD (reference sequence). The CDR3 contains 13 residues. CDR3 DNA sequence: TGCGCCAGCAGTGTGTTCCCTACAGATACGCAGTATTTT. Its translation is CASSVFPTDTQYF.

This rearrangement joins TRBV30 to TRBJ1-2; no reliable D call. This CDR3 comprises 11 residues. V dropped 5 bases and J dropped 10 bases, with 14 bases sitting between them. Per germline, CDR1 GTSNPN and CDR2 SVGIG (reference sequence). The CDR3 spells CAWVQNFDYTF. The CDR3 nucleotides are TGTGCCTGGGTGCAAAACTTTGACTACACCTTC.